This T cell receptor beta chain originates from a study of shared clonotypes between healthy human individuals. Study-wide context: For every donor, three CD4 naive, three CD4 memory, two CD8 naive and one CD8 memory plates were used.

Deep-level running was used for the assay. TCRdb keeps only in-frame clones here, not all; method: immunoSEQ multiplex PCR. The table includes around 2.5 million clones, 90% to 95% detected once. Germline CDR1 reads SGDLS; CDR2 reads YYNGEE. Trimming removed 2 bases from V and 4 bases from J, with 12 bases in between. This CDR3 spans 14 amino acids. The chain has TRBV9 and TRBJ1-2; D gene unclear. The source of this sequence is a man between 18 and 35 years old in good health. Some clones in this sample may be carry-over from other donors' samples. Sample: naive CD4+ T cells from PBMCs. Noted subset: CD45RA+ positively selected. CDR3 sequence: CASSVDEGSYGYTF. For the CDR3, the DNA is TGTGCCAGCAGCGTGGATGAAGGGAGCTATGGCTACACCTTC.